This T cell receptor beta chain is drawn from a study of blood T cell repertoires in COVID-19. This CDR3 spans 16 amino acids. The V end was cut by 1 base, the J end by 0 bases, with 11 bases between. The germline CDR1 and CDR2 sequences are SGHKS and YYEKEE (reference sequence). Sequencing was performed with immunoSEQ multiplex PCR; in TCRdb, only in-frame clones are kept and a portion is missing. The sample contains tens of thousands of clones, about 82% of which appear only once. This clone has just a few counts. This receptor was obtained from a human donor in a cohort sampled during active COVID-19. This rearrangement joins TRBV5-5 to TRBJ1-5, with TRBD1 as a possible D gene (6 bases). Sequenced input: peripheral blood. Here the CDR3 DNA reads TGTGCCAGCAGCTTGACAGGGAGATATAGCAATCAGCCCCAGCATTTT. This codes for CASSLTGRYSNQPQHF. Supplemented by reference TRBV5-5 and TRBJ1-5, the full variable domain reads DAGVTQSPTHLIKTRGQQVTLRCSPISGHKSVSWYQQVLGQGPQFIFQYYEKEERGRGNFPDRFSARQFPNYSSELNVNALLLGDSALYLCASSLTGRYSNQPQHFGDGTRLSIL.